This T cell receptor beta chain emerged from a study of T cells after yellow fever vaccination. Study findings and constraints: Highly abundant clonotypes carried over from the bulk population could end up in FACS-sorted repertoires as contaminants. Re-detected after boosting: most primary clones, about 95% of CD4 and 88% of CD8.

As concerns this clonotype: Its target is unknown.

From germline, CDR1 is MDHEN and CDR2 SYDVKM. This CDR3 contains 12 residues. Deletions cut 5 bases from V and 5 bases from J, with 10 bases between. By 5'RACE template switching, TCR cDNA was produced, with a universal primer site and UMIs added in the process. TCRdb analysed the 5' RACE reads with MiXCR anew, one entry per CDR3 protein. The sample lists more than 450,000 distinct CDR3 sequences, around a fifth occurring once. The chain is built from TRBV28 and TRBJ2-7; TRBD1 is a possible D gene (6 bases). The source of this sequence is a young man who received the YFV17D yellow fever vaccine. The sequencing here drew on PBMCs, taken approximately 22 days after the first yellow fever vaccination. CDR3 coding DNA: TGTGCCAGCAGTCAGAACAGGGACGAGCAGTACGTC. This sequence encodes CASSQNRDEQYV.